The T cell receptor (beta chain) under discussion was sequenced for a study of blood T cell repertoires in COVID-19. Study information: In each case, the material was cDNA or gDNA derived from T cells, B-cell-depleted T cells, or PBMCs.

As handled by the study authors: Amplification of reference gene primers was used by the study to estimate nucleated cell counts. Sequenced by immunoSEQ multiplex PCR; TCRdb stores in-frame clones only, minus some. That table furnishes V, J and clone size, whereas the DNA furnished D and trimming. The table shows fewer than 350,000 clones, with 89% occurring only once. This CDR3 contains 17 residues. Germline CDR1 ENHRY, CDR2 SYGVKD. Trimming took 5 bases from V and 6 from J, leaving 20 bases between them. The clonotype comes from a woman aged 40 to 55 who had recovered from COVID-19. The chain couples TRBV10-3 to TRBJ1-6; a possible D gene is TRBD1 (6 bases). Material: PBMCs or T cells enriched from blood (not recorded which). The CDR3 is CAISLTPMTGPNSPLHF. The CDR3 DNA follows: TGTGCCATCAGTTTGACCCCAATGACAGGTCCTAATTCACCCCTCCACTTT.